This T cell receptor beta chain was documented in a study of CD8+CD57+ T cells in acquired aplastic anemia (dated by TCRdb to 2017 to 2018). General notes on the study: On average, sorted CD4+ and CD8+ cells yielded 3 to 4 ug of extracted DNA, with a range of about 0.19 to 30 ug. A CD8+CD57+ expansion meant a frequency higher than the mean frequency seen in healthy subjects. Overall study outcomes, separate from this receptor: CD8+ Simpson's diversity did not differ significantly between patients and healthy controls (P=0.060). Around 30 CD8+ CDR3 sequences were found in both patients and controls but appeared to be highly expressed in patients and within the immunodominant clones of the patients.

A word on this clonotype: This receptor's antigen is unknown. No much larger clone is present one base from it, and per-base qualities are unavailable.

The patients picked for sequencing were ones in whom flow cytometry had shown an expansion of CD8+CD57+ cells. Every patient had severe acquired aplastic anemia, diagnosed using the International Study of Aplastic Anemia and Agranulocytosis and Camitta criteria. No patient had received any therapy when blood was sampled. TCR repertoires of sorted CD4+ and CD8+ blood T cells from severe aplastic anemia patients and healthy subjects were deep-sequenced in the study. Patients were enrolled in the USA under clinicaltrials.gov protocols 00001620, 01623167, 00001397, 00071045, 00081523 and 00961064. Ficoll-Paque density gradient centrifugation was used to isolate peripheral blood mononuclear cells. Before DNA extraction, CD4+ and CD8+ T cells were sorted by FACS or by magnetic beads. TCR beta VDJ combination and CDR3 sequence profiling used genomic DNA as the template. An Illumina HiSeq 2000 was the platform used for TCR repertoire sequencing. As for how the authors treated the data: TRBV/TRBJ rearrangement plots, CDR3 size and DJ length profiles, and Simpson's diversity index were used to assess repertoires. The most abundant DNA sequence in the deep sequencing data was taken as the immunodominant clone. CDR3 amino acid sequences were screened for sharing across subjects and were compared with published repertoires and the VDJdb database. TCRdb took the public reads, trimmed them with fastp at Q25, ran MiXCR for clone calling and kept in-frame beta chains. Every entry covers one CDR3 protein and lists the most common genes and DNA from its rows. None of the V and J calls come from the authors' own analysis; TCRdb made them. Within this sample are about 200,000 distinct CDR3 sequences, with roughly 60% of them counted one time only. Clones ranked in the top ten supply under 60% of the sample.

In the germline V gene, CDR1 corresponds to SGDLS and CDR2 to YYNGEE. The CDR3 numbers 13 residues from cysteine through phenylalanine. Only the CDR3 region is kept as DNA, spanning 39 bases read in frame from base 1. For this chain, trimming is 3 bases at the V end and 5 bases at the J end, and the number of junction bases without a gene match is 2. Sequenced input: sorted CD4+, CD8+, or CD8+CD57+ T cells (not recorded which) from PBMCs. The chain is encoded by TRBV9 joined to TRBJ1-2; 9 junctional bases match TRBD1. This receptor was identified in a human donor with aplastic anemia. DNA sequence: TGTGCCAGCAGCGACGGGACAGGGTATGGCTACACCTTC. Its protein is CASSDGTGYGYTF. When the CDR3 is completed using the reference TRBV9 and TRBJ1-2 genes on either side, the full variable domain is DSGVTQTPKHLITATGQRVTLRCSPRSGDLSVYWYQQSLDQGLQFLIQYYNGEERAKGNILERFSAQQFPDLHSELNLSSLELGDSALYFCASSDGTGYGYTFGSGTRLTVV.